This entry lists 28 T cell receptor beta chains sequenced from one sample in a study of blood T cells in healthy people across ages. Next came a second PCR, run for roughly 6 to 11 cycles, which used a sample-barcoded 5' primer along with a J-beta primer mix. Each CDR3 protein gets one entry after TCRdb re-called the 5' RACE reads with MiXCR. This sample carries some 700,000 distinct CDR3 sequences, about 42% of them seen once, and the ten largest clones take 20% to 25%. Sequenced input: blood. These receptors were taken from a woman in her fifties or sixties in good health.

The genes are TRBV4-1 and TRBJ2-7; D possibly matches TRBD1 or TRBD2 (5 bases each). This CDR3 has 17 residues. Trimming took off 2 bases at V and 0 bases at J, with 17 bases between the two ends. CDR1 and CDR2 (germline): MGHRA, YSYEKL. The CDR3 DNA reads TGCGCCAGCAGCCAAAATACCGGGACGGCGAGCTCCTACGAGCAGTACTTC. It codes for CASSQNTGTASSYEQYF.

The chain couples TRBV27 to TRBJ2-1; 8 nucleotides line up with TRBD1. J gave up 15 bases and V 3 bases, and 19 bases lay outside the gene matches. Germline CDR1 and CDR2: MNHEY and SMNVEV (reference sequence). The CDR3 contains 16 residues. For the CDR3, the DNA is TGTGCCAGCAGTTTCCTCTCAGAGACAGGGGCCCACAAAGGGTTCTTC. It translates to CASSFLSETGAHKGFF.

V gene TRBV4-1 combines with J gene TRBJ2-3; 9 bases agree with TRBD2. CDR3 length: 15 residues. Germline assignment: CDR1 MGHRA and CDR2 YSYEKL. The trim removed 1 base at V and 2 bases at J, leaving 1 base unmatched. DNA for the CDR3: TGCGCCAGCAGCCAAGGCGGGAGGGCCACAGATACGCAGTATTTT. It encodes CASSQGGRATDTQYF.

The chain carries TRBV6-5 and TRBJ1-2; D perhaps matches TRBD1 (5 bases). CDR3 size: 14 residues. With 0 bases removed from V and 1 base from J, the gap between germline ends came to 6 bases. Germline CDR1 reads MNHEY; CDR2 reads SVGAGI. The CDR3: CASSYSRDNYGYTF. CDR3 nucleotides: TGTGCCAGCAGTTACTCCAGGGATAACTATGGCTACACCTTC.

The rearrangement joins TRBV20-1 to TRBJ2-7; unclear D gene. The better agreement between TRBJ2-5 and the DNA end casts doubt on the J call. Per the germline V gene, CDR1 is DFQATT and CDR2 is SNEGSKA (reference sequence). CDR3 length: 11 amino acids. Here the CDR3 reads CSVERAETQYF. CDR3 DNA sequence: TGCAGTGTTGAGCGAGCAGAGACCCAGTACTTC.

This clonotype was seen more than once but under ten times. The gene calls are TRBV24-1 and TRBJ1-2; D is uncertain. Germline-derived CDR1 and CDR2 are KGHDR and SFDVKD. The V end lost 9 bases, the J end lost 7 bases, and 14 bases lay between the germline ends. The CDR3 has 12 residues. In nucleotides, the CDR3 is TGTGCCACCTCCGACGAGGTAGGTGGCTACACCTTC. It encodes CATSDEVGGYTF.

The chain couples TRBV28 to TRBJ2-5, with a possible D match to TRBD2 (6 bases). The V end was cut by 6 bases, the J end by 4 bases, with 18 bases between. Germline-derived CDR1 and CDR2 are MDHEN and SYDVKM. There are 15 residues in the CDR3. In DNA, the CDR3 is TGTGCCAGCAGCCGCGCCTCACGGGGGTCAGAGACCCAGTACTTC. It translates to CASSRASRGSETQYF. The whole variable domain, filled in from reference TRBV28 and TRBJ2-5, reads DVKVTQSSRYLVKRTGEKVFLECVQDMDHENMFWYRQDPGLGLRLIYFSYDVKMKEKGDIPEGYSVSREKKERFSLILESASTNQTSMYLCASSRASRGSETQYFGPGTRLLVL.

This chain connects TRBV20-1 to TRBJ2-7; 10 nucleotides match TRBD2. Germline values: CDR1 DFQATT, CDR2 SNEGSKA (reference sequence). Unmatched junction bases numbered 13, after V lost 6 bases and J lost 5 bases. The CDR3 has 15 residues. The CDR3 sequence: CSASGVAGGTNEQYF. The CDR3 nucleotides read TGCAGTGCCAGCGGGGTAGCGGGGGGAACCAACGAGCAGTACTTC.

Concerning this clonotype: One junction end disagrees with the germline gene, perhaps due to a read error. V usage is TRBV7-2 and J usage is TRBJ1-2; no clear D gene. Germline V gene data show CDR1 as SGHTA and CDR2 as FQGNSA. The CDR3 totals 13 residues. CDR3 nucleotide sequence: TGTGCCAGCAGTTTAGCAAGCCATGTTGGCTACACCTTC. It specifies CASSLASHVGYTF.

The chain carries TRBV7-9 and TRBJ1-4, with TRBD1 matching over 10 bases. V was clipped by 5 bases and J by 5 bases; unmatched bases: 8. The CDR3 is 16 residues long. Germline CDR1 SEHNR, CDR2 FQNEAQ (reference sequence). CDR3 sequence reads: CASSPIPGQGNEKLFF. CDR3 sequence (DNA): TGTGCCAGCAGCCCGATACCGGGACAGGGGAATGAAAAACTGTTTTTT.

Notes on this clonotype: At one of its ends the junction is not consistent with the germline gene, which may arise from a read error. The CDR3 is CASSQDPQGTYVQYF. The CDR3 DNA follows: TGTGCCAGCAGCCAAGACCCCCAGGGTACCTACGTGCAGTACTTC. This chain links TRBV4-2 with TRBJ2-7, with D tentatively TRBD1 (5 bases). Germline V gene data show CDR1 as LGHNA and CDR2 as YNFKEQ. The CDR3 spans 15 residues.

DNA of the CDR3: TGTGCCAGCAGCAGTAACAGGGCGCCTAACTATGGCTACACCTTC. Its protein is CASSSNRAPNYGYTF. This rearrangement joins TRBV7-9 to TRBJ1-2; tentatively, D is TRBD1 (6 bases). Deletions cut 5 bases from V and 0 bases from J, with 13 bases between. CDR1 is SEHNR and CDR2 is FQNEAQ in the germline V gene (reference sequence). The CDR3 runs 15 residues.

This chain links TRBV3-1 with TRBJ1-6, with a weak D call TRBD1 (5 bases). The germline V gene has CDR1 LGHDT and CDR2 YNNKEL (reference sequence). Deletions cut 2 bases from V and 6 bases from J, with 11 bases between. The CDR3 is 15 amino acids. The DNA of the CDR3 is TGTGCCAGCAGCCAACAAGGGACCAGTAATTCACCCCTCCACTTT. Translating it yields CASSQQGTSNSPLHF.

This clonotype was counted at least ten times. The V call is TRBV12-3 or TRBV12-4, the J call TRBJ2-7; D gene ambiguous. CDR3 length: 14 residues. The V and J ends lost 3 bases and 1 base respectively, with 10 bases between them. As DNA, the CDR3 is TGTGCCAGCAGTTTTTACTTCTCTTCCTACGAGCAGTACTTC. This encodes CASSFYFSSYEQYF.

This clonotype turned up a few times. The chain couples TRBV4-2 to TRBJ2-1, with 7 positions matching TRBD1. CDR1 LGHNA and CDR2 YNFKEQ come from the germline V gene. After removal of 4 bases from V and 0 bases from J, the junction contained 9 bases not matched to a gene. The CDR3 runs 17 residues. The CDR3 loop is CASSLKGAGGSYNEQFF. CDR3 nucleotide sequence: TGTGCCAGCAGCCTCAAGGGGGCAGGGGGCTCCTACAATGAGCAGTTCTTC.

In its sample, this clonotype was seen a few times. The chain carries TRBV6-6 and TRBJ1-4; D gene unclear. The length of the CDR3 is 14 residues. V was shortened by 7 bases and J by 4 bases, with 13 bases between the two germline ends. Germline CDR1 and CDR2: MNHNY and SVGAGI (reference sequence). The CDR3 protein is CASTNSQYNEKLFF. DNA for the CDR3: TGTGCCAGCACGAATTCACAGTATAATGAAAAACTGTTTTTT.

This clonotype occurred many times. The rearrangement uses TRBV20-1 and TRBJ2-4, with D uncertain. The CDR3 covers 13 residues. Germline CDR1 is DFQATT and CDR2 is SNEGSKA (reference sequence). Deletions cut 2 bases from V and 3 bases from J, with 8 bases between. CDR3 sequence (DNA): TGCAGTGCTAGAAGGAGCGACAAAAACATTCAGTACTTC. Amino acid sequence: CSARRSDKNIQYF.

V usage is TRBV3-1 and J usage is TRBJ2-4, with unresolved D. CDR1 is LGHDT, CDR2 YNNKEL, per germline (reference sequence). V lost 3 bases, J lost 9 bases, and 6 bases lay in between. The CDR3 covers 11 residues. CDR3 nucleotide sequence: TGTGCCAGCAGCCACCACGGCATTCAGTACTTC. This codes for CASSHHGIQYF.

This clonotype was observed a handful of times. This chain links TRBV2 with TRBJ2-5; D gene unclear. Germline loops: CDR1 SNHLY, CDR2 FYNNEI. The V gene lost 7 bases and the J gene lost 1 base, with 13 bases spanning the gap. This CDR3 contains 14 residues. The CDR3 DNA reads TGTGCCAGCACCCTCAGCGCCTTCCAAGAGACCCAGTACTTC. Protein: CASTLSAFQETQYF.

The chain combines TRBV27 with TRBJ2-6; D gene uncertain. CDR3 length equals 16 residues. V shed 5 bases and J shed 1 base, with 12 bases lying between them. CDR1 MNHEY and CDR2 SMNVEV come from the germline V gene (reference sequence). The CDR3 sequence is CASSMRPPSGANVLTF. The CDR3, as DNA: TGTGCCAGCAGTATGCGTCCCCCATCTGGGGCCAACGTCCTGACTTTC.

The V gene is TRBV7-2, the J gene TRBJ1-2; D not certain. CDR3 length equals 11 residues. V gave up 5 bases and J gave up 8 bases, with 9 bases separating them. Germline CDR1 SGHTA, CDR2 FQGNSA. The CDR3 DNA reads as TGTGCCAGCAGCCCTGAGTTAGGCTACACCTTC. It encodes CASSPELGYTF.

V gene TRBV6-2 or TRBV6-3 combines with J gene TRBJ2-2; maybe TRBD1 (7 bases). This CDR3 region has 14 residues. Trimming pared 10 bases from V and 4 bases from J, leaving 16 bases between. The V gene's germline CDR1 is MNHEY and CDR2 SVGEGT. CDR3 bases: TGTGCCACCACCGGAGGGGGCTTCACCGGGGAGCTGTTTTTT. It encodes CATTGGGFTGELFF.

The V and J genes are TRBV6-5 and TRBJ2-1, with 7 bases that match TRBD2. The trim removed 4 bases at V and 8 bases at J, leaving 11 bases unmatched. The CDR3 is made up of 15 amino acids. Germline lookup yields CDR1 MNHEY and CDR2 SVGAGI. CDR3 coding DNA: TGTGCCAGCAGTTCCCGGCGGGAGAGGGGCTATGAGCAGTTCTTC. Its protein is CASSSRRERGYEQFF.

The chain's CDR3 is CSARDYRTNSPLHF. CDR3 nucleotides: TGCAGTGCTAGAGATTACAGGACGAATTCACCCCTCCACTTT. The rearrangement links TRBV20-1 to TRBJ1-6; D is possibly TRBD1 (5 bases). V was trimmed by 0 bases and J by 7 bases, leaving 10 bases between them. The CDR3 covers 14 residues. Germline V gives CDR1 DFQATT, CDR2 SNEGSKA (reference sequence).

V usage is TRBV6-2 or TRBV6-3 and J usage is TRBJ2-1; D might be TRBD2 (5 bases). The germline V gene has CDR1 MNHEY and CDR2 SVGEGT. V lost 7 bases and J lost 6, with 22 bases in between. This CDR3 contains 16 residues. The CDR3 nucleotides are TGTGCCAGCACCGGCCATCGGGGAGTTCTCGGCAATGAGCAGTTCTTC. Protein: CASTGHRGVLGNEQFF.

The chain uses TRBV7-2 and TRBJ1-4, with D perhaps TRBD1 (6 bases). Germline lookup yields CDR1 SGHTA and CDR2 FQGNSA. Trimming stripped 7 bases from V and 7 bases from J, with 19 bases between. The CDR3 loop spans 15 amino acids. The CDR3 region has the DNA TGTGCCAGCACCCCCAATGCAGGGGCGGGTGAAAAACTGTTTTTT. Residues: CASTPNAGAGEKLFF. Together with reference TRBV7-2 and TRBJ1-4, the CDR3 gives the full variable domain: GAGVSQSPSNKVTEKGKDVELRCDPISGHTALYWYRQSLGQGLEFLIYFQGNSAPDKSGLPSDRFSAERTGGSVSTLTIQRTQQEDSAVYLCASTPNAGAGEKLFFGSGTQLSVL.

This clonotype has a handful of counts. This chain uses TRBV12-3 or TRBV12-4 with TRBJ2-1; D is perhaps TRBD2 (6 bases). Deletions cut 5 bases from V and 7 bases from J, with 12 bases between. The CDR3 consists of 13 residues. In nucleotides, the CDR3 is TGTGCCAGCAGTCCAGGACTATCAAATGAGCAGTTCTTC. Translating gives CASSPGLSNEQFF.

This clonotype was detected only once. The V gene is TRBV20-1, the J gene TRBJ1-1; 12 bases are a match to TRBD1. This CDR3 has 17 amino acids. Germline CDR1 and CDR2: DFQATT and SNEGSKA (reference sequence). Trimming at V came to 1 base and at J to 0 bases, leaving 6 bases not matched to a gene. The CDR3 protein is CSARAGTGGELNTEAFF. The CDR3 nucleotides are TGCAGTGCTAGAGCTGGGACAGGGGGCGAGCTGAACACTGAAGCTTTCTTT.